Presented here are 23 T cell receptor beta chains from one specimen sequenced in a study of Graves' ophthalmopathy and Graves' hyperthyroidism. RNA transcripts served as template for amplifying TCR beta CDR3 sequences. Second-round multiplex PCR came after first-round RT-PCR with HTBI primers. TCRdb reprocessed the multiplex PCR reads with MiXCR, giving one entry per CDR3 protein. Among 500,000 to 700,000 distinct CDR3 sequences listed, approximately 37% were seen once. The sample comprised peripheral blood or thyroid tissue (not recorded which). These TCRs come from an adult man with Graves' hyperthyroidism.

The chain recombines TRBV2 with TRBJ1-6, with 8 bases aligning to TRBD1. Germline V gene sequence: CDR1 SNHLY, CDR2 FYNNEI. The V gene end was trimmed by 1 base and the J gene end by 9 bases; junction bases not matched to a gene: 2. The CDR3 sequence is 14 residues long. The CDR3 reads CASSEEGTGSPLHF. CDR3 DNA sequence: TGTGCCAGCAGTGAAGAGGGGACAGGTTCACCCCTCCACTTT. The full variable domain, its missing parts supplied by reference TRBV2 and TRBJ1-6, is EPEVTQTPSHQVTQMGQEVILRCVPISNHLYFYWYRQILGQKVEFLVSFYNNEISEKSEIFDDQFSVERPDGSNFTLKIRSTKLEDSAMYFCASSEEGTGSPLHFGNGTRLTVT.

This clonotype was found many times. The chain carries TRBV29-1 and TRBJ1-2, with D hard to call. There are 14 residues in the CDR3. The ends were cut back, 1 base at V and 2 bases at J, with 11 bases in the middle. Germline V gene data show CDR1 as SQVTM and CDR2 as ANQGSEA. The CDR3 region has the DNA TGCAGCGTTGAAGGGCACCGAGAAAACTATGGCTACACCTTC. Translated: CSVEGHRENYGYTF.

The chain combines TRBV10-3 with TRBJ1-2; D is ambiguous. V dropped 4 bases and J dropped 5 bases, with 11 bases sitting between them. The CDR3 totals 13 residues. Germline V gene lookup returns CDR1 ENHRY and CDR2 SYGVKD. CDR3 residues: CAISVDSPYGYTF. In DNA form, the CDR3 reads TGTGCCATCAGTGTGGACTCCCCTTATGGCTACACCTTC.

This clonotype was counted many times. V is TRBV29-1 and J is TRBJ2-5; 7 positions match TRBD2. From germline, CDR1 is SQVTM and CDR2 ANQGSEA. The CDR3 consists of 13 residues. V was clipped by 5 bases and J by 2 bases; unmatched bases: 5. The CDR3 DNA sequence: TGCAGCGTTCCCCTGGGGGGGCAAGAGACCCAGTACTTC. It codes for CSVPLGGQETQYF.

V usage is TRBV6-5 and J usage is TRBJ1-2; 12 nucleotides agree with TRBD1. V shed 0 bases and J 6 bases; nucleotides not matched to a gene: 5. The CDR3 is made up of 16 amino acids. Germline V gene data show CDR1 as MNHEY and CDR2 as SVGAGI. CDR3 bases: TGTGCCAGCAGTTACTCTGGGACAGGGGGCGCGGATGGCTACACCTTC. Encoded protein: CASSYSGTGGADGYTF.

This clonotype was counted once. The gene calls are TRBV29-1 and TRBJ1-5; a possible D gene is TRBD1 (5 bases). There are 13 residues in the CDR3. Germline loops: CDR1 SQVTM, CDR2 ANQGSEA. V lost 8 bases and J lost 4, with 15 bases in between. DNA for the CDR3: TGCAGCTTGCAATCGGGGGTGAATCAGCCCCAGCATTTT. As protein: CSLQSGVNQPQHF.

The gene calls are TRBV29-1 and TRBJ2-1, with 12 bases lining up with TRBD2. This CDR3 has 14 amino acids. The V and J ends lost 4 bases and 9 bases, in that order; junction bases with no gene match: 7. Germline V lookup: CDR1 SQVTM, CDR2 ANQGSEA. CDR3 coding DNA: TGCAGCGTTGCTAGCGGGGGGGCTTCGGGTGAGCAGTTCTTC. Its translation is CSVASGGASGEQFF.

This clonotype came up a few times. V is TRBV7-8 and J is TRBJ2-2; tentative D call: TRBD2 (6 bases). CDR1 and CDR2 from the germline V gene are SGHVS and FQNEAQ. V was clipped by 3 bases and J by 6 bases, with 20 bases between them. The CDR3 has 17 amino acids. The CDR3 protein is CASSLGRGGVRAGELFF. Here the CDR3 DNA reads TGTGCCAGCAGCTTGGGGCGTGGAGGGGTCAGGGCCGGGGAGCTGTTTTTT.

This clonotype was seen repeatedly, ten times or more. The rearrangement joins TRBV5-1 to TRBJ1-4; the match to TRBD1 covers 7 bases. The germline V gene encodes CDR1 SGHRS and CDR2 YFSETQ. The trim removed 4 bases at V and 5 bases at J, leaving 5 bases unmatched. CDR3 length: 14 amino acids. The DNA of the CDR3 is TGCGCCAGCAGCCCGGGACAGATGAATGAAAAACTGTTTTTT. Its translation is CASSPGQMNEKLFF.

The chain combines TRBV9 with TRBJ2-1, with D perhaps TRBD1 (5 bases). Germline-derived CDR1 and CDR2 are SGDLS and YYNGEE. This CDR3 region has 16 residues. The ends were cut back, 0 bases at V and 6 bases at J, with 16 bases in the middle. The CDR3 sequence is CASSVDSRQGRNEQFF. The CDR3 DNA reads TGTGCCAGCAGCGTAGATAGCAGGCAGGGCCGCAATGAGCAGTTCTTC.

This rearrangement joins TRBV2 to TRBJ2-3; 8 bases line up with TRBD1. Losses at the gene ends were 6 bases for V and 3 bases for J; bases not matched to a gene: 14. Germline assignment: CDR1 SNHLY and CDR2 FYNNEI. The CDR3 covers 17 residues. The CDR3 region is CASSNLSGGARTDTQYF. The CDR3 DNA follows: TGTGCCAGCAGCAACCTCTCAGGGGGCGCGCGGACAGATACGCAGTATTTT.

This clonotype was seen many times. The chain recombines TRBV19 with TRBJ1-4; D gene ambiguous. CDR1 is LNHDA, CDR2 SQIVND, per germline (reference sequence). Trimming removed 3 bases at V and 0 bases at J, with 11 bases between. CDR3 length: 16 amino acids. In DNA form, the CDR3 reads TGTGCCAGTAGTATCGGACGGATGGCAACTAATGAAAAACTGTTTTTT. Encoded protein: CASSIGRMATNEKLFF.

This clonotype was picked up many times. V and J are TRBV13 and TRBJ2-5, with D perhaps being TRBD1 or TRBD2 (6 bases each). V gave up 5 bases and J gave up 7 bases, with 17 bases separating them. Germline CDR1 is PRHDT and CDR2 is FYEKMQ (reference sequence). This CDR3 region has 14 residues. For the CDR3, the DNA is TGTGCCAGCAGCAAGGGGTTGGGGGGCACGACCCAGTACTTC. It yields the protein CASSKGLGGTTQYF.

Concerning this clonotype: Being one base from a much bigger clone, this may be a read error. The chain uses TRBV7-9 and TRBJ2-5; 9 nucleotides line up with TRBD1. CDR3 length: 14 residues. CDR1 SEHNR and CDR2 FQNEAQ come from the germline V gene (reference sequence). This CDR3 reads CVSSYGQGKETQYF. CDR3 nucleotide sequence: TGTGTCAGCAGTTACGGACAGGGGAAAGAGACCCAGTACTTC.

The CDR3 DNA sequence: TGTGCCAGCAGCCCTAGCGGGGGGCTCTACGAGCAGTACTTC. It is translated as CASSPSGGLYEQYF. The J gene is TRBJ2-7, the V gene TRBV2; TRBD2 aligns across 11 bases. In germline, CDR1 is SNHLY, CDR2 FYNNEI. Trimming cost V 6 bases and J 3 bases; bases outside gene matches: 4. CDR3 length: 14 amino acids.

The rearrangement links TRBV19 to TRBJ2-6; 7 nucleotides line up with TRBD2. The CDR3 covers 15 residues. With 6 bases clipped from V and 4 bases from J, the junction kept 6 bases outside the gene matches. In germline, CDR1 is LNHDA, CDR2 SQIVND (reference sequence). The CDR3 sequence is CASSTGGSGANVLTF. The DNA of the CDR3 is TGTGCCAGTAGCACGGGGGGTTCCGGGGCCAACGTCCTGACTTTC.

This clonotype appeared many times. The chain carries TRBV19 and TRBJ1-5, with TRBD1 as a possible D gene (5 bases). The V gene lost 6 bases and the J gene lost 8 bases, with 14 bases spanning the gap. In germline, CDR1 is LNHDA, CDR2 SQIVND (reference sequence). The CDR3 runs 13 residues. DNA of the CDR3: TGTGCCAGTAGCAATCGGGGCGGGGAGCCCCAGCATTTT. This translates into CASSNRGGEPQHF.

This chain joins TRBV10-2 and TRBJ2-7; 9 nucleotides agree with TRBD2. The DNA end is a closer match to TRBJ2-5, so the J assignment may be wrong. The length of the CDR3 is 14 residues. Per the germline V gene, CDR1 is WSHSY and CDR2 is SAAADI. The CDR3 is CASSEAPAGGTQYF. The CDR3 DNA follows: TGCGCCAGCAGTGAAGCTCCAGCGGGGGGGACCCAGTACTTC.

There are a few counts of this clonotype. CDR3 coding DNA: TGTGCCAGCAGTTTAACGACAGGGGGTTACCAAGAGACCCAGTACTTC. Translating it yields CASSLTTGGYQETQYF. This chain uses TRBV28 with TRBJ2-5; 9 positions agree with TRBD1. Germline lookup yields CDR1 MDHEN and CDR2 SYDVKM. Trimming cost V 2 bases and J 0 bases; bases outside gene matches: 4. This CDR3 spans 16 amino acids. The variable domain in full, with the rest retrieved from reference TRBV28 and TRBJ2-5, is DVKVTQSSRYLVKRTGEKVFLECVQDMDHENMFWYRQDPGLGLRLIYFSYDVKMKEKGDIPEGYSVSREKKERFSLILESASTNQTSMYLCASSLTTGGYQETQYFGPGTRLLVL.

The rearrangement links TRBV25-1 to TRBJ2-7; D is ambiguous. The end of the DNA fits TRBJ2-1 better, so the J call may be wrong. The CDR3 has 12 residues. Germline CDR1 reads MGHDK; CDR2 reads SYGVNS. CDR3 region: CASSERWDEQFF. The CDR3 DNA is TGTGCCAGCAGTGAACGGTGGGATGAGCAGTTCTTC.

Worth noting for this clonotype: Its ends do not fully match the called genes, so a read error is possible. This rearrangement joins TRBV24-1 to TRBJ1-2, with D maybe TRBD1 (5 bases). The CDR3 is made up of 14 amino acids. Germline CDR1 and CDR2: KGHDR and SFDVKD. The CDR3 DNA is TGTGCCAGCAGTTTAAGGGCCAGGGCATATGGCTACACCTTC. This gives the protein CASSLRARAYGYTF.

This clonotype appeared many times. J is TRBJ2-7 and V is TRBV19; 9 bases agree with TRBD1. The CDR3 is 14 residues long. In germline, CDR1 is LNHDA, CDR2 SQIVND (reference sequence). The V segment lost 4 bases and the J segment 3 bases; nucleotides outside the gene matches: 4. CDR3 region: CASSTGQGYYEQYF. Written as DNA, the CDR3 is TGTGCCAGTAGTACAGGACAGGGGTACTACGAGCAGTACTTC.

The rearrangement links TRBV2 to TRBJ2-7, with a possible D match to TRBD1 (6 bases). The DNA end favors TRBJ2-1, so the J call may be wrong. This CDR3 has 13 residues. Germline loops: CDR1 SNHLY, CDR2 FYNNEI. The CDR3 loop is CASSLGQLNEQFF. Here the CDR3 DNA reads TGTGCCAGCAGTCTCGGACAGCTCAATGAGCAGTTCTTC.